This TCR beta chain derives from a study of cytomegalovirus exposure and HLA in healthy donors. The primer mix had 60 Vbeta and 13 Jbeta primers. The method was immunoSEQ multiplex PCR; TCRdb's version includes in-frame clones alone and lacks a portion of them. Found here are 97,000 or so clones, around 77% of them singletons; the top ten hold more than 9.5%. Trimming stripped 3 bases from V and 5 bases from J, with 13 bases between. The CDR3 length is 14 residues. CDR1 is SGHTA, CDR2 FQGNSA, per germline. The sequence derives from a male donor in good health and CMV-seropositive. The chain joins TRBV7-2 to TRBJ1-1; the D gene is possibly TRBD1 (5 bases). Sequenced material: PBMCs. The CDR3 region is CASSLDRRGTEAFF. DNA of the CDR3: TGTGCCAGCAGCTTGGATCGGCGGGGGACTGAAGCTTTCTTT.